A single TCR delta chain is shown here with its context. Its matching antigen is unknown. The same CDR3 also results from other DNA sequences found in this sample. The V gene's germline CDR1 is TSWWSYY and CDR2 QGS. The CDR3 has 22 residues. V lost 0 bases to trimming and J lost 0 bases; unmatched junction nucleotides: 22. The template was reverse-transcribed extracted RNA. Multiplex PCR used pooled V-gene forward primers and a constant-region reverse primer to amplify CDR3s. TCRdb processed the multiplex PCR reads again with the CATT caller. This sample carries under 80,000 delta-chain clones, about 38% of them seen once, and the ten largest clones take about 0.24%. This sample is drawn from a study of Vδ1+ human thymocytes. The sorted cells were CD3+ Vdelta1+ Vdelta2- thymocytes from alphabeta-depleted thymus. Between roughly 98% and 99.6% of sorted thymocytes were Vdelta1+. Study-wide points: In the thymus, TRG and TRD repertoires looked highly polyclonal with Gaussian CDR3 lengths. Unlike peripheral blood Vdelta1+ controls, thymic delta-chain sequences included about 20% Vdelta2 and few Vdelta3. Bulk data may be misread because of unexpected Vdelta2 sequences.

V usage is TRDV1 and J usage is TRDJ1; 7 bases map to TRDD3. Input material: Vdelta1+ gamma-delta thymocytes from the thymus. The sample's subset: FACS-sorted CD3+ TCRalphabeta- TCRVdelta1+ TCRVdelta2- thymocytes. The sequence was obtained from a boy in the first two years of life who had congenital heart surgery. The CDR3 DNA reads as TGTGCTCTTGGGGAACTCGGATTCCCTTACGGTGGGGGACCCCTGTACACCGATAAACTCATCTTT. Encoded protein: CALGELGFPYGGGPLYTDKLIF.